The 14 T cell receptor beta chains in this list originate from one sample, sequenced in a study of control samples from healthy donors and cancer patients. This table comes from immunoSEQ multiplex PCR, and its TCRdb copy is limited to in-frame clones, with some not included. The top ten hold approximately 2% of the sample, which has some 190,000 clones, about 90% seen once. Sequencing was done on a sample of blood. The receptors come from a man between 25 and 39 years old in good health.

The gene calls are TRBV19 and TRBJ1-2; perhaps TRBD1 as D (5 bases). This CDR3 has 15 amino acids. V lost 6 bases, J lost 0 bases, and 14 bases lay in between. Per the germline V gene, CDR1 is LNHDA and CDR2 is SQIVND (reference sequence). The CDR3, as DNA: TGTGCCAGTAGCAACCGCGGACAAACTAACTATGGCTACACCTTC. Translation gives CASSNRGQTNYGYTF.

The V call is TRBV2, the J call TRBJ2-3; no clear D. This CDR3 is 13 amino acids long. V lost 4 bases and J 4 bases, leaving 9 bases between the germline ends. From germline, CDR1 is SNHLY and CDR2 FYNNEI. Here the CDR3 reads CASSAVPADTQYF. CDR3 in DNA: TGTGCCAGCAGTGCCGTGCCGGCAGATACGCAGTATTTT. Complete variable domain (other parts from reference TRBV2 and TRBJ2-3): EPEVTQTPSHQVTQMGQEVILRCVPISNHLYFYWYRQILGQKVEFLVSFYNNEISEKSEIFDDQFSVERPDGSNFTLKIRSTKLEDSAMYFCASSAVPADTQYFGPGTRLTVL.

The chain carries TRBV10-1 and TRBJ1-2, with D perhaps matching TRBD1 (5 bases). Germline V gene data show CDR1 as WNHNN and CDR2 as SYGVQD (reference sequence). Trimming took off 5 bases at V and 4 bases at J, with 14 bases between the two ends. CDR3 size: 14 residues. Here the CDR3 DNA reads TGCGCCAGCAGTCCGGGGACGAGTGCCTATGGCTACACCTTC. Translated, it gives CASSPGTSAYGYTF.

The chain recombines TRBV30 with TRBJ1-1; TRBD1 agrees at 7 bases. CDR1 is GTSNPN, CDR2 SVGIG, per germline (reference sequence). Germline trimming cut 1 base from V and 4 bases from J; bases unmatched to any gene: 9. The CDR3 totals 15 residues. The CDR3 is CAWSDWTGSFTEAFF. The CDR3 DNA reads TGTGCCTGGAGTGACTGGACAGGCAGTTTCACTGAAGCTTTCTTT.

The chain couples TRBV6-1 to TRBJ1-1, with a weak D call TRBD1 (5 bases). The CDR3 has 13 amino acids. CDR1 and CDR2 (germline): MNHNS, SASEGT. Trimming left V 3 bases short and J 4 bases short, with 9 bases between. CDR3 DNA sequence: TGTGCCAGCAGTGATTGGGGGGGCACTGAAGCTTTCTTT. Translation gives CASSDWGGTEAFF.

V and J are TRBV7-3 and TRBJ2-3; TRBD2 aligns across 8 bases. The CDR3 covers 15 residues. V lost 6 bases to trimming and J lost 2 bases; unmatched junction nucleotides: 7. Germline V gene data show CDR1 as SGHTA and CDR2 as FQGTGA. The chain's CDR3 is CASSSGGAITDTQYF. For the CDR3, the DNA is TGTGCCAGCAGTTCCGGGGGGGCAATCACAGATACGCAGTATTTT.

The chain has TRBV24-1 and TRBJ2-3, with 15 bases that match TRBD2. Germline V gene data show CDR1 as KGHDR and CDR2 as SFDVKD. The CDR3 totals 17 residues. Trimming took 3 bases from V and 5 from J; bases not matched to a gene: 5. The CDR3 region is CATSDGLAGGRGDTQYF. CDR3 DNA: TGTGCCACCAGTGATGGACTAGCGGGGGGGCGTGGAGATACGCAGTATTTT.

The gene calls are TRBV9 and TRBJ1-2; D ambiguous. This CDR3 is built from 11 residues. The V end lost 3 bases, the J end lost 2 bases, and 2 bases lay between the germline ends. From germline, CDR1 is SGDLS and CDR2 YYNGEE. CDR3 DNA: TGTGCCAGCAGCGCCAACTATGGCTACACCTTC. Encoded protein: CASSANYGYTF.

This sequence joins TRBV7-9 and TRBJ2-7, with D possibly being TRBD2 (6 bases). The CDR3 covers 14 residues. Germline V CDR1 and CDR2: SEHNR, FQNEAQ (reference sequence). V was trimmed by 5 bases and J by 6 bases, leaving 17 bases between them. The CDR3 sequence is CASSPEGLGGEQYF. Written as DNA, the CDR3 is TGTGCCAGCAGCCCCGAAGGCTTGGGGGGCGAGCAGTACTTC.

The chain recombines TRBV9 with TRBJ1-1, with unresolved D. Germline-derived CDR1 and CDR2 are SGDLS and YYNGEE. There are 16 residues in the CDR3. V lost 0 bases and J 3 bases, leaving 15 bases between the germline ends. Written as DNA, the CDR3 is TGTGCCAGCAGCGTAGAAGAGAATAGATTTGACACTGAAGCTTTCTTT. This gives the protein CASSVEENRFDTEAFF. The variable domain in full, with the rest retrieved from reference TRBV9 and TRBJ1-1, is DSGVTQTPKHLITATGQRVTLRCSPRSGDLSVYWYQQSLDQGLQFLIQYYNGEERAKGNILERFSAQQFPDLHSELNLSSLELGDSALYFCASSVEENRFDTEAFFGQGTRLTVV.

This chain uses TRBV5-4 with TRBJ2-1; D might be TRBD2 (6 bases). The CDR3 has 15 residues. CDR1 and CDR2 (germline): SGHNT, YYREEE (reference sequence). Between the trimmed V and J ends, which lost 4 bases and 4 bases, there was a span of 15 bases. The CDR3 DNA reads as TGTGCCAGCAGCCCGCGGGACGGCTTTTACAATGAGCAGTTCTTC. It codes for CASSPRDGFYNEQFF.

The V gene is TRBV11-3, the J gene TRBJ2-1, with 7 bases matching TRBD1. CDR1 is SGHNT, CDR2 YENEEA, per germline. V lost 3 bases to trimming and J lost 4 bases; unmatched junction nucleotides: 6. CDR3 length: 15 amino acids. Here the CDR3 reads CASSFGTANYNEQFF. The CDR3 region has the DNA TGTGCCAGCAGCTTTGGGACAGCGAATTACAATGAGCAGTTCTTC.

The chain recombines TRBV7-9 with TRBJ2-7; TRBD2 might be the D (6 bases). The ends were cut back, 5 bases at V and 0 bases at J, with 20 bases in the middle. The CDR3 sequence is 17 residues long. CDR1 SEHNR and CDR2 FQNEAQ come from the germline V gene (reference sequence). CDR3 amino acids: CASSALSGTAPSYEQYF. CDR3 nucleotide sequence: TGTGCCAGCAGCGCCCTCTCCGGGACTGCTCCCTCCTACGAGCAGTACTTC.

The gene calls are TRBV2 and TRBJ1-5; no firm D call. The germline V and J ends were trimmed by 5 bases and 2 bases, with 13 bases remaining between them. This CDR3 comprises 15 residues. Germline V lookup: CDR1 SNHLY, CDR2 FYNNEI. The CDR3 coding sequence is TGTGCCAGCAGTATACGTGGAGGAGGCAATCAGCCCCAGCATTTT. Translating gives CASSIRGGGNQPQHF.